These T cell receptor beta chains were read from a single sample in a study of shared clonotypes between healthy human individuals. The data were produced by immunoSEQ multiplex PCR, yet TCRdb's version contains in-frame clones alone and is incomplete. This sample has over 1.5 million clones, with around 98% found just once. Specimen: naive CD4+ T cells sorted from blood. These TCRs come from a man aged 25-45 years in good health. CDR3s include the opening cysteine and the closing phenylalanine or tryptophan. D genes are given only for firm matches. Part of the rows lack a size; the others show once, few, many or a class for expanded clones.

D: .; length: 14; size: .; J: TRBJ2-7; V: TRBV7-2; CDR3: CASSLVIRSAEQYF; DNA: TGTGCCAGCAGCTTAGTTATTAGGTCGGCCGAGCAGTACTTC
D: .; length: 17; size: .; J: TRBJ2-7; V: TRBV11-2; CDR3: CASSLDPVRGVSGEQYF; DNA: TGTGCCAGCAGCTTAGATCCGGTCAGGGGAGTTTCGGGCGAGCAGTACTTC
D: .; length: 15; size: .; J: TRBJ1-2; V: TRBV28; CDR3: CASRDHSVLLSGYTF; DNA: TGTGCCAGCAGAGACCACAGTGTGCTGCTCTCTGGCTACACCTTC
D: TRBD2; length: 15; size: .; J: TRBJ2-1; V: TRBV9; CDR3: CASSVAGGPNNEQFF; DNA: TGTGCCAGCAGCGTAGCGGGAGGGCCGAACAATGAGCAGTTCTTC
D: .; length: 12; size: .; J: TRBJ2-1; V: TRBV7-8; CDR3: CASSPLVNEQFF; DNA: TGTGCCAGCAGTCCCTTGGTCAATGAGCAGTTCTTC
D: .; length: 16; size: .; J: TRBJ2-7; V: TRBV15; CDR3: CATSRDHRQNPYEQYF; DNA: TGTGCCACCAGCAGAGACCACAGACAGAACCCTTACGAGCAGTACTTC
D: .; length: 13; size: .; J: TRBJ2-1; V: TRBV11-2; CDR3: CASSLGPPNEQFF; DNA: TGTGCCAGCAGCTTGGGACCTCCTAATGAGCAGTTCTTC
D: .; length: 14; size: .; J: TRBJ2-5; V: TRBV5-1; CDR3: CASSLVVSQETQYF; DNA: TGCGCCAGCAGCTTGGTTGTCTCTCAAGAGACCCAGTACTTC
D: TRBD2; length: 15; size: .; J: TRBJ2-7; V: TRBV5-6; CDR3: CASRQAGTSDYEQYF; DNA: TGTGCCAGCAGGCAAGCCGGGACTAGCGACTACGAGCAGTACTTC
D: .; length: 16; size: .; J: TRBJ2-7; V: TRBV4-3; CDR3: CASSQALAVPLHEQYF; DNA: TGCGCCAGCAGCCAAGCTTTGGCGGTACCCCTCCACGAGCAGTACTTC
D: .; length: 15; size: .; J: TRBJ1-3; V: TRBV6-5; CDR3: CASSSDLLSGNTIYF; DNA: TGTGCCAGCAGTTCGGATCTCCTCTCTGGAAACACCATATATTTT
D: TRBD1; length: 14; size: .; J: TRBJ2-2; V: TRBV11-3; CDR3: CASSNRGNTGELFF; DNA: TGTGCCAGCAGCAACAGGGGGAACACCGGGGAGCTGTTTTTT
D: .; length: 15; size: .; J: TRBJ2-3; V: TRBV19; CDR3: CASSIGGSWTDTQYF; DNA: TGTGCCAGTAGTATTGGTGGGAGTTGGACAGATACGCAGTATTTT
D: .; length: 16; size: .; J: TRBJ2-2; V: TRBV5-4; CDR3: CASSTRPSENTGELFF; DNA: TGTGCCAGCAGCACGCGCCCTTCAGAGAACACCGGGGAGCTGTTTTTT
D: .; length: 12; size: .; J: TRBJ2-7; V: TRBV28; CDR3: CASRGVVFEQYF; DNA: TGTGCCAGCAGGGGAGTTGTTTTCGAGCAGTACTTC
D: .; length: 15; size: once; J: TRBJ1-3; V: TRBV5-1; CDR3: CASSLVAGSGNTIYF; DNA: TGCGCCAGCAGCTTGGTCGCAGGGAGTGGAAACACCATATATTTT
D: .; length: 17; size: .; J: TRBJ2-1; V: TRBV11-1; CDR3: CASSSPRLTSSYNEQFF; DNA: TGTGCCAGCAGCTCCCCTCGACTGACGAGCTCCTACAATGAGCAGTTCTTC
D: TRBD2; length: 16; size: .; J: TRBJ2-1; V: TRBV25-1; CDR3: CASSPPSGAWNNEQFF; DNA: TGTGCCAGCAGTCCGCCTAGCGGGGCTTGGAACAATGAGCAGTTCTTC
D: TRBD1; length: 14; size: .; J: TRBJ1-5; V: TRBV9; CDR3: CASSSRDSSQPQHF; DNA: TGTGCCAGCAGCTCTCGGGACAGCTCTCAGCCCCAGCATTTT
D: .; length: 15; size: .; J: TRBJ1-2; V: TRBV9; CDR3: CASSVAGGRGYGYTF; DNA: TGTGCCAGCAGCGTAGCAGGAGGCAGGGGTTATGGCTACACCTTC
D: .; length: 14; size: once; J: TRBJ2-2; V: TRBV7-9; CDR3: CASSPRLNTGELFF; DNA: TGTGCCAGCAGCCCCAGACTCAACACCGGGGAGCTGTTTTTT
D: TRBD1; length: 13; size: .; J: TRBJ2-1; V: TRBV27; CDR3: CASTRDSNNEQFF; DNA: TGTGCCAGCACCCGGGACAGCAACAATGAGCAGTTCTTC
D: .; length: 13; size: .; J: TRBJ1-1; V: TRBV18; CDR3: CASSPQGNTEAFF; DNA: TGTGCCAGCTCACCTCAGGGGAACACTGAAGCTTTCTTT
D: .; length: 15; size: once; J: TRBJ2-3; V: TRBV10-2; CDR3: CASSESSGGTDTQYF; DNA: TGCGCCAGCAGTGAGTCGTCGGGAGGCACAGATACGCAGTATTTT
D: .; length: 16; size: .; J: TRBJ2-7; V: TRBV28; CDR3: CASSPHLGGSGYEQYF; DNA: TGTGCCAGCAGTCCCCACCTGGGGGGTTCAGGCTACGAGCAGTACTTC
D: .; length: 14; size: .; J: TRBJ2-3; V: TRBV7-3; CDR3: CASSLNSDTDTQYF; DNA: TGTGCCAGCAGCTTAAATAGCGACACAGATACGCAGTATTTT
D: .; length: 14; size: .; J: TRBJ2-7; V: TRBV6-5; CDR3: CASTNPTNSYEQYF; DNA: TGTGCCAGCACCAACCCTACCAATTCCTACGAGCAGTACTTC
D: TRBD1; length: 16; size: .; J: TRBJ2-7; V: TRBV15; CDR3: CATSREGGQGGYEQYF; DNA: TGTGCCACCAGCAGAGAGGGGGGACAGGGCGGCTACGAGCAGTACTTC
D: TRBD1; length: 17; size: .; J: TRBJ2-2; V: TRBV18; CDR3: CASSPNDREPNTGELFF; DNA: TGTGCCAGCTCACCCAATGACAGGGAGCCGAACACCGGGGAGCTGTTTTTT
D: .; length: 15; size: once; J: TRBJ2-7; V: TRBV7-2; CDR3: CASSRGGAGTYEQYF; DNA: TGTGCCAGCAGCCGAGGGGGAGCGGGCACCTACGAGCAGTACTTC
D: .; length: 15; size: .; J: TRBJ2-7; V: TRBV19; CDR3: CASSIQAASAYEQYF; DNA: TGTGCCAGTAGTATACAGGCTGCGTCTGCGTACGAGCAGTACTTC
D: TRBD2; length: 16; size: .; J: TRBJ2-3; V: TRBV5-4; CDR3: CASSGVRAGRTDTQYF; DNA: TGTGCCAGCAGCGGCGTCCGAGCGGGGCGAACAGATACGCAGTATTTT
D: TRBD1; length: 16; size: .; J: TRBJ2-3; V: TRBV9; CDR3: CASSSRQGISTDTQYF; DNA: TGTGCCAGCAGCTCTAGACAGGGAATAAGCACAGATACGCAGTATTTT
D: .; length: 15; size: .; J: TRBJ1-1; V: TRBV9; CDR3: CASSYSGGMNTEAFF; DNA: TGTGCCAGCAGCTACTCAGGAGGGATGAACACTGAAGCTTTCTTT
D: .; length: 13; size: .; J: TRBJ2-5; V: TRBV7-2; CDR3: CASSLASKETQYF; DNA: TGTGCCAGCAGCTTGGCCTCCAAAGAGACCCAGTACTTC
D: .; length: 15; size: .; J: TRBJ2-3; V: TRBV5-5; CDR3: CASSLGRVSTDTQYF; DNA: TGTGCCAGCAGCCTTGGAAGGGTTAGCACAGATACGCAGTATTTT
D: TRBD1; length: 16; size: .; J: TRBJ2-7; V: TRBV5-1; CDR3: CASSYPGQGASHEQYF; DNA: TGCGCCAGCAGCTACCCCGGACAGGGGGCGTCCCACGAGCAGTACTTC
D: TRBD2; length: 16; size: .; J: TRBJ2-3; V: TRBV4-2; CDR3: CASSQEPSGILGTQYF; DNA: TGTGCCAGCAGCCAAGAGCCTAGCGGGATCTTGGGTACGCAGTATTTT
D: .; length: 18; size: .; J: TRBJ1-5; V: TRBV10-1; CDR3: CASSELLDGPLIYQPQHF; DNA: TGCGCCAGCAGTGAGCTCCTGGACGGACCCTTAATATATCAGCCCCAGCATTTT
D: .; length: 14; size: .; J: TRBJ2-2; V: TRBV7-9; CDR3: CANLPRTNTGELFF; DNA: TGTGCCAACCTGCCCAGAACGAACACCGGGGAGCTGTTTTTT
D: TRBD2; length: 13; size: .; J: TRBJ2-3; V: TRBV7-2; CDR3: CAAAGVAGDTQYF; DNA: TGTGCCGCAGCGGGAGTGGCGGGGGATACGCAGTATTTT
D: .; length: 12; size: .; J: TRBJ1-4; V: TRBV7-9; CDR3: CASSLGSEKLFF; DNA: TGTGCCAGCAGCTTAGGTAGCGAAAAACTGTTTTTT
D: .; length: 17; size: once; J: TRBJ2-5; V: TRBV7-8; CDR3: CASSLVSWATLQETQYF; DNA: TGTGCCAGCAGCTTAGTGTCTTGGGCTACCCTCCAAGAGACCCAGTACTTC
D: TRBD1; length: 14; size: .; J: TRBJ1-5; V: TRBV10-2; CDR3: CASSERQGNQPQHF; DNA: TGCGCCAGCAGTGAAAGACAGGGGAATCAGCCCCAGCATTTT
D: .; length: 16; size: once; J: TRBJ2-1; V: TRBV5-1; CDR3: CASSLGVRTEYNEQFF; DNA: TGCGCCAGCAGCTTGGGAGTCCGGACCGAATACAATGAGCAGTTCTTC
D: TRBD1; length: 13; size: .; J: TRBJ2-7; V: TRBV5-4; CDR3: CASSSGQGHEQYF; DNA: TGTGCCAGCAGCTCGGGACAGGGCCACGAGCAGTACTTC
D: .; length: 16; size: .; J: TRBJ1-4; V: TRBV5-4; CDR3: CASSLPGPPGNEKLFF; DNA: TGTGCCAGCAGCTTGCCGGGGCCCCCCGGGAATGAAAAACTGTTTTTT
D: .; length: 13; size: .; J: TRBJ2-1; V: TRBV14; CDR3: CASSLGLNSEQFF; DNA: TGTGCCAGCAGCCTAGGACTGAACAGTGAGCAGTTCTTC
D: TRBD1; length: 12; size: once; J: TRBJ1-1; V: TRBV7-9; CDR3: CASSPRDREAFF; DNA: TGTGCCAGCAGCCCACGGGACAGGGAAGCTTTCTTT
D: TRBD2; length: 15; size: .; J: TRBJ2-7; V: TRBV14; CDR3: CASSQVHKRDYEQYF; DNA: TGTGCCAGCAGCCAAGTCCATAAGCGGGACTACGAGCAGTACTTC
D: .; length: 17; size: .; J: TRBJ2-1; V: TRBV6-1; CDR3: CASSESYPQVLNNEQFF; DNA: TGTGCCAGCAGTGAATCGTACCCCCAGGTGTTGAACAATGAGCAGTTCTTC
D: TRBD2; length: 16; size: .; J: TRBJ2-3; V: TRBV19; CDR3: CASSIDVAGVTDTQYF; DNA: TGTGCCAGTAGTATAGATGTAGCGGGAGTCACAGATACGCAGTATTTT
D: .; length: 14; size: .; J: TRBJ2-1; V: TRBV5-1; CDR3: CASGPGAIGNEQFF; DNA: TGCGCCAGTGGGCCGGGGGCTATTGGGAATGAGCAGTTCTTC
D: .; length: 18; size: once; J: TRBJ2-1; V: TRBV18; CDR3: CASWGRSGPFRAYNEQFF; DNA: TGTGCCAGCTGGGGGCGGAGCGGGCCTTTTCGGGCCTACAATGAGCAGTTCTTC
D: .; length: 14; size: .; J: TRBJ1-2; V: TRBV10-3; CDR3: CAISERREGEGYTF; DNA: TGTGCCATCAGTGAGCGTCGGGAAGGGGAAGGCTACACCTTC
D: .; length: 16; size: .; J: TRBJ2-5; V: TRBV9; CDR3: CASSPMGQGAGGTQYF; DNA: TGTGCCAGCAGCCCCATGGGGCAGGGAGCCGGGGGGACCCAGTACTTC
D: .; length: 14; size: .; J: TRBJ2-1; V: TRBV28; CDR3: CASSNRSGNNEQFF; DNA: TGTGCCAGCAGCAACAGGTCGGGGAACAATGAGCAGTTCTTC